These 19 T cell receptor beta chains share one sample of origin, sequenced in a study of CD8 T cells in ankylosing spondylitis (dated by TCRdb to about 2017). Study-level results and caveats: A TCR beta motif made up of fewer than 10 highly homologous amino acid variants appeared to be characteristic of blood from ankylosing spondylitis patients.

These receptors' targets are unknown. Receptor libraries were prepared by 5' RACE. Sequencing took place on an Illumina HiSeq 2500. The raw public reads went through TCRdb reprocessing: fastp at Q25, MiXCR clone calling, in-frame beta chains kept. CDR3 protein sequences are deduplicated, and each keeps its most common genes and DNA. A total of hundreds of thousands of distinct CDR3 sequences appear in this sample, 25% to 30% of them only once. Jointly, the top ten make up 0.89% of the sample. Sequences were obtained from blood, either unsorted or a sorted T cell fraction (not recorded which). The receptors were gathered from a male donor with ankylosing spondylitis.

The chain combines TRBV12-3 or TRBV12-4 with TRBJ1-2; D call uncertain. This CDR3 contains 13 residues. V shed 5 bases and J shed 8 bases, with 15 bases lying between them. The CDR3 nucleotides read TGTGCCAGCAGTCCGGTGATCCCCAGGGGCTACACCTTC. This codes for CASSPVIPRGYTF.

This sequence joins TRBV20-1 and TRBJ2-5; no reliable D call. This CDR3 spans 14 amino acids. Between the trimmed V and J ends, which lost 0 bases and 4 bases, there was a span of 12 bases. From germline, CDR1 is DFQATT and CDR2 SNEGSKA (reference sequence). DNA for the CDR3: TGCAGTGCTAGAGATCGAGTAGCCGTAGAGACCCAGTACTTC. Encoded protein: CSARDRVAVETQYF.

This clonotype was observed a few times. This chain connects TRBV12-3 or TRBV12-4 to TRBJ2-5, with 12 nucleotides matching TRBD2. This CDR3 contains 14 residues. J lost 5 bases, V lost 7 bases, and 5 bases had no gene match. Here the CDR3 reads CASNLAGGGETQYF. The CDR3 bases are TGTGCCAGCAACCTAGCGGGAGGGGGGGAGACCCAGTACTTC.

The chain recombines TRBV29-1 with TRBJ1-4, with D unclear. The germline V gene encodes CDR1 SQVTM and CDR2 ANQGSEA. V was cut by 4 bases and J by 4 bases, with 7 bases left in between. The CDR3 covers 12 residues. The CDR3 DNA sequence: TGCAGCGTTGGATGGCTTAATGAAAAACTGTTTTTT. This sequence encodes CSVGWLNEKLFF.

This sequence joins TRBV3-1 and TRBJ2-1; D is undetermined. Trimming shortened V by 4 bases and J by 1 base, and 14 bases separated the two germline ends. CDR1 and CDR2 from the germline V gene are LGHDT and YNNKEL (reference sequence). This CDR3 contains 16 residues. CDR3: CASSLPLGRSYNEQFF. CDR3 sequence (DNA): TGTGCCAGCAGCCTACCCTTAGGGCGGTCCTACAATGAGCAGTTCTTC.

This clonotype was observed a handful of times. This sequence joins TRBV7-9 and TRBJ2-3; possible D gene TRBD2, 5 bases. Trimming cost V 1 base and J 2 bases, with 10 bases left between them. The V gene's germline CDR1 is SEHNR and CDR2 FQNEAQ (reference sequence). The CDR3 is 15 residues long. CDR3 nucleotides: TGTGCCAGCAGCTTAGTTAGCGAGTACACAGATACGCAGTATTTT. Translated, it gives CASSLVSEYTDTQYF. Together with reference TRBV7-9 and TRBJ2-3, the CDR3 gives the full variable domain: DTGVSQNPRHKITKRGQNVTFRCDPISEHNRLYWYRQTLGQGPEFLTYFQNEAQLEKSRLLSDRFSAERPKGSFSTLEIQRTEQGDSAMYLCASSLVSEYTDTQYFGPGTRLTVL.

This sequence joins TRBV5-1 and TRBJ2-1; TRBD2 is a possible D gene (6 bases). The CDR3 extends over 12 amino acids. Trimming stripped 4 bases from V and 14 bases from J, with 16 bases between. Looked up from germline, CDR1 is SGHRS and CDR2 is YFSETQ. CDR3 loop: CASSHTDGRKFF. Written as DNA, the CDR3 is TGCGCCAGCAGCCACACCGACGGGAGAAAGTTCTTC.

This clonotype has just a few counts. The chain employs TRBV5-1 and TRBJ2-7, with 8 bases matching TRBD2. This CDR3 contains 13 residues. CDR1 and CDR2 from the germline V gene are SGHRS and YFSETQ. V lost 7 bases to trimming and J lost 4 bases; unmatched junction nucleotides: 7. The CDR3 region has the DNA TGCGCCAGCTCTAGGCGGGGGGAATACGAGCAGTACTTC. This gives the protein CASSRRGEYEQYF.

The V call is TRBV4-2, the J call TRBJ2-2, with no clear D. CDR3 length equals 13 residues. Deletions cut 0 bases from V and 6 bases from J, with 5 bases between. Germline V gene sequence: CDR1 LGHNA, CDR2 YNFKEQ. This CDR3 reads CASSQDRAGELFF. CDR3 nucleotides: TGTGCCAGCAGCCAAGATCGGGCCGGGGAGCTGTTTTTT.

The chain is built from TRBV12-3 or TRBV12-4 and TRBJ1-1; TRBD1 agrees at 10 bases. CDR3 size: 13 residues. Losses at the gene ends were 5 bases for V and 8 bases for J; bases not matched to a gene: 5. The CDR3 here is CASSPGQGWEAFF. The CDR3 DNA reads TGTGCCAGCAGTCCGGGACAGGGGTGGGAAGCTTTCTTT.

The chain recombines TRBV5-1 with TRBJ2-3; D gene unclear. The CDR3 length is 14 residues. Germline CDR1 SGHRS, CDR2 YFSETQ. V lost 4 bases and J 3 bases, leaving 12 bases between the germline ends. The CDR3 region is CASSPESGTDTQYF. In DNA form, the CDR3 reads TGCGCCAGCAGCCCCGAGTCCGGGACAGATACGCAGTATTTT. The variable domain in full, completed from reference TRBV5-1 and TRBJ2-3, reads KAGVTQTPRYLIKTRGQQVTLSCSPISGHRSVSWYQQTPGQGLQFLFEYFSETQRNKGNFPGRFSGRQFSNSRSEMNVSTLELGDSALYLCASSPESGTDTQYFGPGTRLTVL.

The rearrangement uses TRBV19 and TRBJ1-5; weak D call: TRBD1 (6 bases). Germline V gene sequence: CDR1 LNHDA, CDR2 SQIVND (reference sequence). V lost 8 bases to trimming and J lost 6 bases, with 20 bases between them. This CDR3 has 15 amino acids. The CDR3: CASAMPRGGGQPQHF. DNA of the CDR3: TGTGCCAGTGCGATGCCCAGGGGAGGGGGTCAGCCCCAGCATTTT.

The J gene is TRBJ2-7, the V gene TRBV27; D might be TRBD1 (6 bases). The ends were cut back, 0 bases at V and 7 bases at J, with 10 bases in the middle. The germline gives CDR1 MNHEY, CDR2 SMNVEV (reference sequence). This CDR3 region has 13 residues. Written as DNA, the CDR3 is TGTGCCAGCAGTTTATCGAAGGGGGTTGAGCAGTACGTC. Residues: CASSLSKGVEQYV.

In this sample, this clonotype turned up a few times. The CDR3, as DNA: TGTGCCACCAGCGGGAGGAGCGGGAGGGACAATGAGCAGTTCTTC. It translates to CATSGRSGRDNEQFF. The rearrangement uses TRBV15 and TRBJ2-1; TRBD2 matches 10 bases. Germline V gives CDR1 LNHNV, CDR2 YYDKDF (reference sequence). CDR3 length equals 15 residues. The J segment lost 5 bases and the V segment lost 5 bases, leaving 6 bases of the junction unmatched.

In this sample, this clonotype turned up a few times. The chain recombines TRBV20-1 with TRBJ2-3, with 15 bases matching TRBD2. CDR1 is DFQATT, CDR2 SNEGSKA, per germline (reference sequence). The junction had 12 bases not matched to a gene; V was cut back by 6 bases and J by 8 bases. The CDR3 runs 16 residues. The CDR3 sequence: CSAPPRTSGRARTQYF. CDR3 sequence (DNA): TGCAGTGCCCCGCCCCGGACTAGCGGGAGGGCGCGTACGCAGTATTTT.

As DNA, the CDR3 is TGTGCCTGGAGTGTGGGGGGGGGCAGCCAAGAGACCCAGTACTTC. It encodes CAWSVGGGSQETQYF. The chain employs TRBV30 and TRBJ2-5, with D possibly matching TRBD2 (7 bases). Per the germline V gene, CDR1 is GTSNPN and CDR2 is SVGIG (reference sequence). Deletions cut 0 bases from V and 1 base from J, with 12 bases between. The CDR3 covers 15 residues.

This clonotype has only a few counts. The chain links TRBV24-1 to TRBJ1-1; D not certain. V lost 6 bases, J lost 4 bases, and 11 bases lay in between. Germline CDR1 reads KGHDR; CDR2 reads SFDVKD. The CDR3 covers 13 residues. The DNA for the CDR3 is TGTGCCACCAGTCCAGCCTACTCCACTGAAGCTTTCTTT. It encodes CATSPAYSTEAFF.

The chain is built from TRBV29-1 and TRBJ2-1; D is possibly TRBD1 or TRBD2 (5 bases each). Germline V gene lookup returns CDR1 SQVTM and CDR2 ANQGSEA. Trimming took 7 bases from V and 10 from J, leaving 14 bases between them. CDR3 length equals 11 residues. The chain's CDR3 is CSAEGNREQFF. The CDR3 DNA reads as TGCAGCGCCGAGGGTAACAGGGAGCAGTTCTTC.

This clonotype was counted a few times. The CDR3 protein is CASSAGLKVPETQYF. DNA for the CDR3: TGTGCCAGCAGTGCTGGACTTAAGGTCCCAGAGACCCAGTACTTC. The chain recombines TRBV2 with TRBJ2-5; tentative D call: TRBD2 (5 bases). V lost 4 bases and J lost 4, with 16 bases in between. The CDR3 extends over 15 amino acids. CDR1 is SNHLY and CDR2 is FYNNEI in the germline V gene.